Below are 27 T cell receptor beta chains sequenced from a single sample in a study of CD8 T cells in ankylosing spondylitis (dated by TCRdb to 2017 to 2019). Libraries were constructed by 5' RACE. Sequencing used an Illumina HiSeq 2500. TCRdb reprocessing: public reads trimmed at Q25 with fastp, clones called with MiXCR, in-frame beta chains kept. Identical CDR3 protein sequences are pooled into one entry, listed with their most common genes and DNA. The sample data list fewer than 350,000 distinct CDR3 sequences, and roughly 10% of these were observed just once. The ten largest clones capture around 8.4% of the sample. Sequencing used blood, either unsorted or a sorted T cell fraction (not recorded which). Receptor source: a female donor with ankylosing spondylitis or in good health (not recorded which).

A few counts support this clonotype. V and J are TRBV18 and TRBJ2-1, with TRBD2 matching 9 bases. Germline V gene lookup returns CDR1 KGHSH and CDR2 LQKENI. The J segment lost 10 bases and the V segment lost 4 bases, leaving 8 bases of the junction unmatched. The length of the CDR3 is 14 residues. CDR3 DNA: TGTGCCAGCTCACTCCAGCGGGGGGTCACGGAGCAGTTCTTC. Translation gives CASSLQRGVTEQFF.

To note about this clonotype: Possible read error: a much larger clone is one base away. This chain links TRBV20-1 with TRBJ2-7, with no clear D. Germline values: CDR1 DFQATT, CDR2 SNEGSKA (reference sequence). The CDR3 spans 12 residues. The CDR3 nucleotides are TGCAGTGCTAGAGGGCTGAGAGGCGAGCATTACTTC. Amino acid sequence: CSARGLRGEHYF.

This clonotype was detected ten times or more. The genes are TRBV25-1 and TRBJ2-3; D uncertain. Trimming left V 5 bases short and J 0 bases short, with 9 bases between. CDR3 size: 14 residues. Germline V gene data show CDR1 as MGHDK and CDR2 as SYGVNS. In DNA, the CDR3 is TGTGCCAGCAGTACAGAGTCTAGCACAGATACGCAGTATTTT. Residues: CASSTESSTDTQYF.

The CDR3 here is CASSYSGGRSNQPQHF. CDR3 sequence (DNA): TGTGCCAGCAGCTATTCAGGGGGAAGGAGCAATCAGCCCCAGCATTTT. The chain combines TRBV7-2 with TRBJ1-5, with 7 bases matching TRBD1. The CDR3 loop spans 16 amino acids. V was pared by 4 bases and J by 1 base, with 7 bases of the junction left unmatched. CDR1 is SGHTA, CDR2 FQGNSA, per germline.

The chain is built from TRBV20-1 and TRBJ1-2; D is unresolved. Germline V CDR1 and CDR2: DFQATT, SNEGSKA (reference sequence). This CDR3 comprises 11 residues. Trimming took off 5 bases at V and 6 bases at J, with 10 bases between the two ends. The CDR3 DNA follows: TGCAGTGCTCCAACCTGGGATGGCTACACCTTC. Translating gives CSAPTWDGYTF.

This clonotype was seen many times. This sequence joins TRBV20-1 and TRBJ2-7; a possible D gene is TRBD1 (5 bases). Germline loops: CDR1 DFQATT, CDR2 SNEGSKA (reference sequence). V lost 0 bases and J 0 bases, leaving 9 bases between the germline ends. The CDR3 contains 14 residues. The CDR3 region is CSARDLTGSYEQYF. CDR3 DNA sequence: TGCAGTGCTAGAGATTTAACAGGCTCCTACGAGCAGTACTTC.

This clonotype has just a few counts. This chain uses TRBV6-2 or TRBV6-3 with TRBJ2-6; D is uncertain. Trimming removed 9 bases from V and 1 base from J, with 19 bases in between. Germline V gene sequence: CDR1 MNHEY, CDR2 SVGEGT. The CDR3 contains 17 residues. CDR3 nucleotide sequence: TGTGCCAGTTTGTTTGCCCCTACTTTATCTGGGGCCAACGTCCTGACTTTC. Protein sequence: CASLFAPTLSGANVLTF.

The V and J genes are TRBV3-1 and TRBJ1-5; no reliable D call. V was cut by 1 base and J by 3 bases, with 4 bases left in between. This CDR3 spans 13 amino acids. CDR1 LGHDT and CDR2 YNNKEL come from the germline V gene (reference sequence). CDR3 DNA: TGTGCCAGCAGCCAAGGGACCAATCAGCCCCAGCATTTT. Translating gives CASSQGTNQPQHF. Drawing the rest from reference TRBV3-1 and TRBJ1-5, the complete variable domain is DTAVSQTPKYLVTQMGNDKSIKCEQNLGHDTMYWYKQDSKKFLKIMFSYNNKELIINETVPNRFSPKSPDKAHLNLHINSLELGDSAVYFCASSQGTNQPQHFGDGTRLSIL.

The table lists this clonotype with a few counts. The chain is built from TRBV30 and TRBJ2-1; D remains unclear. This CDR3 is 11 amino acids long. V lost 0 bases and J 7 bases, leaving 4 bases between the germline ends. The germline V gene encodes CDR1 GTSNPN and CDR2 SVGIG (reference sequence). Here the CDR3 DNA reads TGTGCCTGGAGTGTTTCTAATGAGCAGTTCTTC. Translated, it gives CAWSVSNEQFF.

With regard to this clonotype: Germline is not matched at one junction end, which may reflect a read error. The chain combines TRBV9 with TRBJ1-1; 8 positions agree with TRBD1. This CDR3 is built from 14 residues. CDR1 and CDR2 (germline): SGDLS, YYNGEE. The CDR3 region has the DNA TGTACCAGCAGCGTAACTACAGGGGGAATTGAAGCTTTCTTT. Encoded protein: CTSSVTTGGIEAFF.

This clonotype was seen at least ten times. CDR3 amino acids: CASSPRVGQPQHF. CDR3 in DNA: TGTGCCAGCAGCCCACGGGTCGGTCAGCCCCAGCATTTT. The genes are TRBV7-8 and TRBJ1-5; D is ambiguous. Germline-derived CDR1 and CDR2 are SGHVS and FQNEAQ. Deletions cut 5 bases from V and 6 bases from J, with 11 bases between. This CDR3 contains 13 residues. The entire variable domain, with the rest obtained from reference TRBV7-8 and TRBJ1-5, is as follows: GAGVSQSPRYKVAKRGQDVALRCDPISGHVSLFWYQQALGQGPEFLTYFQNEAQLDKSGLPSDRFFAERPEGSVSTLKIQRTQQEDSAVYLCASSPRVGQPQHFGDGTRLSIL.

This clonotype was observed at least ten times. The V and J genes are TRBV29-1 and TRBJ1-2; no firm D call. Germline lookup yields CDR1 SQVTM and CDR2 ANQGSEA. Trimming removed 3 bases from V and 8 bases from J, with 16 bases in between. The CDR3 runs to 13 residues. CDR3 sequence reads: CSVDSVELVGYTF. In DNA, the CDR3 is TGCAGCGTTGATTCTGTTGAATTGGTAGGCTACACCTTC.

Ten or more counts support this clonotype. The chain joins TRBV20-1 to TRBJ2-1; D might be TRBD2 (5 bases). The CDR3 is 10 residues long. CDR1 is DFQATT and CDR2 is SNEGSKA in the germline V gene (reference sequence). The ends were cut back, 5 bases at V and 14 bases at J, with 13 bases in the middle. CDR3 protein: CSAAGREKFF. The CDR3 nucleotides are TGCAGTGCTGCGGGCCGCGAAAAGTTCTTC.

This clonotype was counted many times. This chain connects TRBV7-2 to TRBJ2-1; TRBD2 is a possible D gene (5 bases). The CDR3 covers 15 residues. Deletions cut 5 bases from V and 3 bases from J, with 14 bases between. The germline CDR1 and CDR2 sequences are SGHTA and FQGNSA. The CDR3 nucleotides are TGTGCCAGCAGCCCCCCACCGACTATCTACAATGAGCAGTTCTTC. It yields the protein CASSPPPTIYNEQFF.

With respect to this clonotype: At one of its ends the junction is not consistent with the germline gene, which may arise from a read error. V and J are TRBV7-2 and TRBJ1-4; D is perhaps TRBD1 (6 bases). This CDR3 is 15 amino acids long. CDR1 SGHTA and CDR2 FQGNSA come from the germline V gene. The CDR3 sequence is CASSPRSGDNENLFF. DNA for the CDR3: TGTGCCAGCAGCCCGAGGTCAGGGGATAACGAAAATCTGTTTTTT.

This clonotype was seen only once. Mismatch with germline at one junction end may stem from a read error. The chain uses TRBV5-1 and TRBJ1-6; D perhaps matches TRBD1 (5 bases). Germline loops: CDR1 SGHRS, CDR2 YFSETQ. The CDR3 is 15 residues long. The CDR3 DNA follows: TGCGCCAACAGCAGCGCGAGGGGCACTGCTTCACCCCTCCACTTT. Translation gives CANSSARGTASPLHF.

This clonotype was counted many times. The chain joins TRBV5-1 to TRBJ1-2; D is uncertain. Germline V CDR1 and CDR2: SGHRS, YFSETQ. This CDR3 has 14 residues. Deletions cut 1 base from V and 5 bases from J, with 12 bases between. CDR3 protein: CASSLYGSHYGYTF. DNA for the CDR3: TGCGCCAGCAGCTTGTACGGGAGTCATTATGGCTACACCTTC.

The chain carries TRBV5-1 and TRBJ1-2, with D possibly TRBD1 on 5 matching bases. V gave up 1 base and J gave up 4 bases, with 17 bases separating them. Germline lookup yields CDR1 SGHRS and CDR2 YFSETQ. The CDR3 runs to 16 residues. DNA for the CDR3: TGCGCCAGCAGCTTGCCGGAGAGGGGCTATGGCTATGGCTACACCTTC. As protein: CASSLPERGYGYGYTF.

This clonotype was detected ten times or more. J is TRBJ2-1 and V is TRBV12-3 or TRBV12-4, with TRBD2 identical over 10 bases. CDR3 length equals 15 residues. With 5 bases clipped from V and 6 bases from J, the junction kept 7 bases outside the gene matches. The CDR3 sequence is CASSIDSGRINEQFF. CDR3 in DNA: TGTGCCAGCAGTATTGATAGCGGGAGGATCAATGAGCAGTTCTTC.

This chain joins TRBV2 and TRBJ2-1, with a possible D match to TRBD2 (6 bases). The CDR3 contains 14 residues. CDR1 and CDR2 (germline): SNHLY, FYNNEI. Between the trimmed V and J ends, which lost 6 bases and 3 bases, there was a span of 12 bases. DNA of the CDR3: TGTGCCAGCAGGGGGACTTACTACTACAATGAGCAGTTCTTC. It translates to CASRGTYYYNEQFF.

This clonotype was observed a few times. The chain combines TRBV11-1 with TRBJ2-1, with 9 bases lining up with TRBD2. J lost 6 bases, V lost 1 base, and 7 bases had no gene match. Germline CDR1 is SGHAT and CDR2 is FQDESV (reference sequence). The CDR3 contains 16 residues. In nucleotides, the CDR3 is TGTGCCAGCAGCTTAGGGGGTAGCGGGAGTTTCAATGAGCAGTTCTTC. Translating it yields CASSLGGSGSFNEQFF.

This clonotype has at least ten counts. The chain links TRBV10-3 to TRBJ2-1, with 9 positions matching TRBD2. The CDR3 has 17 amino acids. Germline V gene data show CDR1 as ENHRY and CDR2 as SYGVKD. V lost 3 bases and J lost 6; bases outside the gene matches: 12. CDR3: CAISDRSSGRSINEQFF. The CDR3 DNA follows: TGTGCCATCAGTGACCGCTCCAGCGGGAGGTCGATCAATGAGCAGTTCTTC.

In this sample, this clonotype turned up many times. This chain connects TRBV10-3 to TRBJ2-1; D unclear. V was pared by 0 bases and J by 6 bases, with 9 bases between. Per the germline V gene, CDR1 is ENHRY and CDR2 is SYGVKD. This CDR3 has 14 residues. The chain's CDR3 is CAISESQIRNEQFF. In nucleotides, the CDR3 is TGTGCCATCAGTGAGTCTCAGATACGCAATGAGCAGTTCTTC.

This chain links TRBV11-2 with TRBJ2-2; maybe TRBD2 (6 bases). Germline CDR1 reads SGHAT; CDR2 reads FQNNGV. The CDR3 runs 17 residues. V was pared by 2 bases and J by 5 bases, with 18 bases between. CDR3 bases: TGTGCCAGCAGCTTATCGGTCGGGAGTGGTGTGACCGGGGAGCTGTTTTTT. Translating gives CASSLSVGSGVTGELFF. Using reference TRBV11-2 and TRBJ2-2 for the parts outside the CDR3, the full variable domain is EAGVAQSPRYKIIEKRQSVAFWCNPISGHATLYWYQQILGQGPKLLIQFQNNGVVDDSQLPKDRFSAERLKGVDSTLKIQPAKLEDSAVYLCASSLSVGSGVTGELFFGEGSRLTVL.

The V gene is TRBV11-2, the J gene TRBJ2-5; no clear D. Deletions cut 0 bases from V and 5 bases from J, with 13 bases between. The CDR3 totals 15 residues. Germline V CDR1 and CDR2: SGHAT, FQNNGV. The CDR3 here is CASSLDVGLSETQYF. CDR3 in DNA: TGTGCCAGCAGCTTAGATGTGGGTCTGTCGGAGACCCAGTACTTC.

The CDR3 reads CASSFRDKVTYEQYF. The CDR3 DNA sequence: TGTGCCAGCAGCTTCCGGGACAAGGTAACCTACGAGCAGTACTTC. The chain couples TRBV7-2 to TRBJ2-7; weak D call: TRBD1 (6 bases). V lost 3 bases to trimming and J lost 2 bases, with 14 bases between them. Germline lookup yields CDR1 SGHTA and CDR2 FQGNSA. There are 15 residues in the CDR3.

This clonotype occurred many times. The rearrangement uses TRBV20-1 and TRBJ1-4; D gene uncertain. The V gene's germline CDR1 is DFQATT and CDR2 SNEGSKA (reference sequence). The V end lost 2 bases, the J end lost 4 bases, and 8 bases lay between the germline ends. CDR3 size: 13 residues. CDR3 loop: CSARSRNNEKLFF. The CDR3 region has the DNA TGCAGTGCTAGATCCCGAAATAATGAAAAACTGTTTTTT.